This T cell receptor beta chain was recorded in a study of T cells in Graves' hyperthyroidism and ophthalmopathy. The source material, RNA transcripts, was used to amplify TCR beta CDR3 regions. HTBI primers were used for first-round RT-PCR of the TCR CDR3. TCRdb reprocessed the multiplex PCR reads via MiXCR and lists one record per CDR3 protein. Of roughly 710,000 distinct CDR3 sequences listed, about 35% are singletons. This TCR came from a woman aged 40 to 49 with Graves' hyperthyroidism. Sequencing used blood.

This CDR3 is CAISAGTGKGATNEKLFF. As DNA, the CDR3 is TGTGCCATCAGTGCCGGGACAGGGAAGGGTGCAACTAATGAAAAACTGTTTTTT. This chain uses TRBV10-3 with TRBJ2-2; 9 bases are shared with TRBD1. The J call may be in error: the DNA end matches TRBJ1-4 better. The germline V gene encodes CDR1 ENHRY and CDR2 SYGVKD. The CDR3 runs 18 residues.